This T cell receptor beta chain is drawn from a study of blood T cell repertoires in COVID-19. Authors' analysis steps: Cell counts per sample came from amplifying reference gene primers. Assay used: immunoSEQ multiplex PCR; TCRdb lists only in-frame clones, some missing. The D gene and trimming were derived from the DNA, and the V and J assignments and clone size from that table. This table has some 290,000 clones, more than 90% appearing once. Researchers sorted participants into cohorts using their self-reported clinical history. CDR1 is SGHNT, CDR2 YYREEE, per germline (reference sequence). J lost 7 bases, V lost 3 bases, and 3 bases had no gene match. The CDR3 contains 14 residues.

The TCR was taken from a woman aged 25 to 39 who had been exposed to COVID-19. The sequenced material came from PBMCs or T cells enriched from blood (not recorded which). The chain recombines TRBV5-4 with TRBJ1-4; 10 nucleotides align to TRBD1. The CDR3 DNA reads TGTGCCAGCAGCTCCCGGGACAGGGGTGAAAAACTGTTTTTT. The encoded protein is CASSSRDRGEKLFF.